This T cell receptor (beta chain) was captured in a study of T cell repertoires in cytomegalovirus infection. Across the study: Use of recently identified HLA-C-restricted and well-studied HLA-B-restricted CMV epitopes was part of the study.

The ends lost 0 bases at V and 3 bases at J; junction bases unmatched: 6. Germline V gene data show CDR1 as LGHNA and CDR2 as YNFKEQ. This CDR3 comprises 18 residues. TCRdb itself ran the reads through MiXCR, one entry per CDR3 protein. This sample has around 900,000 distinct CDR3 sequences, with approximately 31% found just once. Details on this clonotype: What it binds is not known.

Whole-study results and caveats: It was HLA-C-restricted CMV-specific TCR beta clonotypes that dominated the response ex vivo.

The rearrangement uses TRBV4-2 and TRBJ2-1; TRBD2 matches at 12 bases. The sample in question was cultured CD8+ T cells from PBMCs, obtained from culture after CMV antigen stimulation. The clonotype was recovered from a human donor in good health (CMV status not recorded). Some clones in this sample may be carry-over from other donors' samples. The CDR3 protein is CASSQDGLAGGHYNEQFF. CDR3 coding DNA: TGTGCCAGCAGCCAAGATGGGCTAGCGGGGGGGCACTACAATGAGCAGTTCTTC.